The 11 T cell receptor beta chains listed next were all sequenced from one sample in a study of patients and donors after allogeneic stem cell transplantation. TCRdb fed the RT-PCR reads into MiXCR, producing one record per CDR3 protein. The table lists about a million distinct CDR3 sequences, roughly 18% of them singletons, with around 6% in the top ten. The specimen was blood, either unsorted or a sorted T cell fraction (not recorded which). These receptors came from a human donor who was either an allogeneic HSCT recipient or a stem cell or donor lymphocyte infusion donor (not recorded which). It is not recorded whose cells these are; they may come from a transplant donor.

This clonotype came up a few times. This sequence joins TRBV4-2 and TRBJ2-1; TRBD2 agrees at 7 bases. With V trimmed by 0 bases and J by 6 bases, 11 bases remained unmatched. CDR1 LGHNA and CDR2 YNFKEQ come from the germline V gene. This CDR3 has 17 amino acids. The CDR3, as DNA: TGTGCCAGCAGCCAAGAAGGGCGGGGGTCCGGGGTCAATGAGCAGTTCTTC. This encodes CASSQEGRGSGVNEQFF.

In its sample, this clonotype was seen a few times. V is TRBV6-1 and J is TRBJ1-6, with 9 bases that match TRBD1. Germline lookup yields CDR1 MNHNS and CDR2 SASEGT. The CDR3 covers 14 residues. Trimming took 6 bases from V and 7 from J; bases not matched to a gene: 4. This CDR3 reads CASRLGQGNSPLHF. The CDR3 region has the DNA TGTGCCAGCAGGCTCGGACAGGGGAATTCACCCCTCCACTTT.

A few counts support this clonotype. The chain couples TRBV12-3 or TRBV12-4 to TRBJ1-2, with no clear D. This CDR3 has 9 residues. The V end lost 5 bases, the J end lost 13 bases, and 8 bases lay between the germline ends. In DNA, the CDR3 is TGTGCCAGCAGTCTCCCGCCCACCTTC. Amino acid sequence: CASSLPPTF.

The chain couples TRBV6-5 to TRBJ1-5; D not certain. Trimming took 2 bases from V and 2 from J, leaving 10 bases between them. CDR3 length: 15 amino acids. The germline gives CDR1 MNHEY, CDR2 SVGAGI. The DNA of the CDR3 is TGTGCCAGCAGTTACGAGGGTTGGGGCAATCAGCCCCAGCATTTT. This gives the protein CASSYEGWGNQPQHF.

The CDR3 nucleotides read TGTGCCAGCAGTCGTCGATCGCCTAGCTCCTACGAGCAGTACTTC. Protein: CASSRRSPSSYEQYF. The gene calls are TRBV6-1 and TRBJ2-7; no firm D call. Germline values: CDR1 MNHNS, CDR2 SASEGT. V dropped 5 bases and J dropped 0 bases, with 14 bases sitting between them. CDR3 length equals 15 residues.

This clonotype was counted between two and nine times. V and J are TRBV7-3 and TRBJ2-1, with a tentative D call TRBD2 (5 bases). Germline assignment: CDR1 SGHTA and CDR2 FQGTGA. Trimming took 2 bases from V and 3 from J, leaving 14 bases between them. CDR3 length: 16 residues. The CDR3 DNA is TGTGCCAGCAGCTTAGGAACGGGGTCAGTCTACAATGAGCAGTTCTTC. This encodes CASSLGTGSVYNEQFF.

The J gene is TRBJ1-4, the V gene TRBV29-1, with D uncertain. With 4 bases removed from V and 2 bases from J, the gap between germline ends came to 8 bases. Germline CDR1 reads SQVTM; CDR2 reads ANQGSEA. This CDR3 comprises 13 residues. The CDR3 coding sequence is TGCAGCGTTGTGGTTGCGACTAATGAAAAACTGTTTTTT. It yields the protein CSVVVATNEKLFF.

This chain links TRBV20-1 with TRBJ2-7; TRBD2 matches at 12 bases. Germline assignment: CDR1 DFQATT and CDR2 SNEGSKA (reference sequence). V was clipped by 2 bases and J by 5 bases; unmatched bases: 7. This CDR3 contains 15 residues. The DNA for the CDR3 is TGCAGTGCTAGACGCGGACTAGCGGGAAACGACGAGCAGTACTTC. As protein: CSARRGLAGNDEQYF.

The CDR3 nucleotides read TGTGCCTGGACCTCACGACCGGGTCGGACTGAAGCTTTCTTT. Protein: CAWTSRPGRTEAFF. The chain uses TRBV30 and TRBJ1-1; D is ambiguous. V lost 4 bases, J lost 5 bases, and 17 bases lay in between. In germline, CDR1 is GTSNPN, CDR2 SVGIG (reference sequence). This CDR3 is 14 amino acids long.

The chain couples TRBV20-1 to TRBJ1-5; D gene uncertain. The germline V gene has CDR1 DFQATT and CDR2 SNEGSKA (reference sequence). The CDR3 length is 12 residues. V was pared by 2 bases and J by 5 bases, with 7 bases between. Here the CDR3 reads CSARSPDQPQHF. The CDR3 bases are TGCAGTGCTAGAAGCCCTGATCAGCCCCAGCATTTT.

This clonotype was counted only a few times. This sequence joins TRBV5-1 and TRBJ2-3; D is ambiguous. The CDR3 sequence is 12 residues long. The ends were cut back, 4 bases at V and 3 bases at J, with 6 bases in the middle. CDR1 SGHRS and CDR2 YFSETQ come from the germline V gene. The CDR3 DNA is TGCGCCAGCAGCGCACCTACAGATACGCAGTATTTT. Amino acid sequence: CASSAPTDTQYF.